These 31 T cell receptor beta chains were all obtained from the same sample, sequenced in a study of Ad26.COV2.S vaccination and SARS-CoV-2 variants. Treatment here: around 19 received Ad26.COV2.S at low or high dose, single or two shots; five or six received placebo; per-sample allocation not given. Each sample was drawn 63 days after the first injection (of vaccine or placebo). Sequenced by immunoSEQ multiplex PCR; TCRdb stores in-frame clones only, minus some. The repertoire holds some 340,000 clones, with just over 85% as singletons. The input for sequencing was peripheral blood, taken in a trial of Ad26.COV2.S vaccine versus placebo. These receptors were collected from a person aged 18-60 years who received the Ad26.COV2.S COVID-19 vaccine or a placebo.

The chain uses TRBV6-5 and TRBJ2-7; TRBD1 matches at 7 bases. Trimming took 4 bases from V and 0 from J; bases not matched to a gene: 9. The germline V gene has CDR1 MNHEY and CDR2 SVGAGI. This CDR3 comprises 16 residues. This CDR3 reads CASSSPGQSTSYEQYF. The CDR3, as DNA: TGTGCCAGCAGTTCGCCGGGACAGTCAACCTCCTACGAGCAGTACTTC.

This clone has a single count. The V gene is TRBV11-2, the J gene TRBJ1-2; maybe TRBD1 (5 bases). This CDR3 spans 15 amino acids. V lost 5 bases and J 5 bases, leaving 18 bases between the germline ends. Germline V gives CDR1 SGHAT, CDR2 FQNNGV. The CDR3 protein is CASSPGAGTIYGYTF. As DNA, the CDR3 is TGTGCCAGCAGCCCCGGGGCCGGGACGATATATGGCTACACCTTC. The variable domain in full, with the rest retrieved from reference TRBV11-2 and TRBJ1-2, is EAGVAQSPRYKIIEKRQSVAFWCNPISGHATLYWYQQILGQGPKLLIQFQNNGVVDDSQLPKDRFSAERLKGVDSTLKIQPAKLEDSAVYLCASSPGAGTIYGYTFGSGTRLTVV.

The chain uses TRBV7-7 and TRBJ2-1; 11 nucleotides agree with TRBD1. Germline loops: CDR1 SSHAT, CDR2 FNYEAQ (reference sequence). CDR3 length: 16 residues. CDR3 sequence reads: CASSSHPGTGGNEQFF. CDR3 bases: TGTGCTAGCTCATCCCACCCCGGGACAGGGGGCAATGAGCAGTTCTTC.

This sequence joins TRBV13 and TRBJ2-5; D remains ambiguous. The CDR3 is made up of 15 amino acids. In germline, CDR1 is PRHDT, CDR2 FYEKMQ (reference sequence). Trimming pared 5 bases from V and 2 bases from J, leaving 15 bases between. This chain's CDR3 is CASSPRRQVQETQYF. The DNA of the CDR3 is TGTGCCAGCAGCCCCCGCCGGCAGGTGCAAGAGACCCAGTACTTC.

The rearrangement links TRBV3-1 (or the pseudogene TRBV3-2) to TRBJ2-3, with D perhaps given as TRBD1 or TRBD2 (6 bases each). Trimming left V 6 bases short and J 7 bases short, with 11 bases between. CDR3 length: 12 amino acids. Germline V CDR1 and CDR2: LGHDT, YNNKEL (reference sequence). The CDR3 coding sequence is TGTGCCAGCAGTAAGGGGGGAAATACGCAGTATTTT. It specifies CASSKGGNTQYF.

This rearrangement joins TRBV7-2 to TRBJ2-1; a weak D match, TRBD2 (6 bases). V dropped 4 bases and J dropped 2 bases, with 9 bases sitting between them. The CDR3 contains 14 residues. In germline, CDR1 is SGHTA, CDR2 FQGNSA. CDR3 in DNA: TGTGCCAGCAGCTCCCCGGGGGCCTACAATGAGCAGTTCTTC. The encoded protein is CASSSPGAYNEQFF. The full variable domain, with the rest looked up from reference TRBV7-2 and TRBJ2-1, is GAGVSQSPSNKVTEKGKDVELRCDPISGHTALYWYRQSLGQGLEFLIYFQGNSAPDKSGLPSDRFSAERTGGSVSTLTIQRTQQEDSAVYLCASSSPGAYNEQFFGPGTRLTVL.

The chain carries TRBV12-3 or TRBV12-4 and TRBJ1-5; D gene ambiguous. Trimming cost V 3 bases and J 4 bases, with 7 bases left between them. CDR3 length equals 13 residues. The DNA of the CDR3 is TGTGCCAGCAGTTTTGACCTAAATCAGCCCCAGCATTTT. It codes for CASSFDLNQPQHF.

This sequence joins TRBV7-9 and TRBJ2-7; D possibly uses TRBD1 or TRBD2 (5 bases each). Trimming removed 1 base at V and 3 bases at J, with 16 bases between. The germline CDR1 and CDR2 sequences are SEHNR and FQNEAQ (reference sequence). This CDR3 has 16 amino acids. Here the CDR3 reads CASSLGLRGTFYEQYF. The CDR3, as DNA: TGTGCCAGCAGCTTAGGTTTGAGAGGGACCTTCTACGAGCAGTACTTC. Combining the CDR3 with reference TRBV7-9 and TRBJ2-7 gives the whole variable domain DTGVSQNPRHKITKRGQNVTFRCDPISEHNRLYWYRQTLGQGPEFLTYFQNEAQLEKSRLLSDRFSAERPKGSFSTLEIQRTEQGDSAMYLCASSLGLRGTFYEQYFGPGTRLTVT.

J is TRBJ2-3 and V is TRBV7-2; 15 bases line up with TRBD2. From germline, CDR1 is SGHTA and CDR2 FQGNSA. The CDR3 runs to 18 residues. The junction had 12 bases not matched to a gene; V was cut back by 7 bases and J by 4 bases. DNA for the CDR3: TGTGCCAGCACCCCGCGGACTAGCGGGGGGGCCATGGCAGATACGCAGTATTTT. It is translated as CASTPRTSGGAMADTQYF.

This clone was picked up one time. The CDR3 spells CASSSKPRGGFYEQYF. As DNA, the CDR3 is TGTGCCAGCAGCTCCAAACCTAGGGGGGGTTTCTACGAGCAGTACTTC. This rearrangement joins TRBV7-2 to TRBJ2-7; perhaps TRBD2 as D (7 bases). Trimming took 4 bases from V and 3 from J, leaving 19 bases between them. Germline V gene lookup returns CDR1 SGHTA and CDR2 FQGNSA. The CDR3 runs to 16 residues.

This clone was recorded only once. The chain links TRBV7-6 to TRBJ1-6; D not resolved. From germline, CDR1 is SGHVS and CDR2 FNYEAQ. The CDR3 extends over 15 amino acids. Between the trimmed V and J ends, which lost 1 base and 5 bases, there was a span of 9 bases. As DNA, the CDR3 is TGTGCCAGCAGCTTAGGGACTCGGGATAATTCACCCCTCCACTTT. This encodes CASSLGTRDNSPLHF.

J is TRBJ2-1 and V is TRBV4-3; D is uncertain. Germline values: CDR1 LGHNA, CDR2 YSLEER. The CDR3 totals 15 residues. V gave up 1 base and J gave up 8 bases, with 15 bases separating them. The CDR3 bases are TGCGCCAGCAGCCAAGTAGGGTCTCTTAACTATGAGCAGTTCTTC. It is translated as CASSQVGSLNYEQFF.

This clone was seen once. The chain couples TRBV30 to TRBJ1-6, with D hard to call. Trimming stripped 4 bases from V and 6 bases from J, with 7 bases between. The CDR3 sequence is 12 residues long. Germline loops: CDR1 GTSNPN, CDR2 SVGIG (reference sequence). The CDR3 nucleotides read TGTGCCTGGACCAGACTTAATTCACCCCTCCACTTT. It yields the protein CAWTRLNSPLHF.

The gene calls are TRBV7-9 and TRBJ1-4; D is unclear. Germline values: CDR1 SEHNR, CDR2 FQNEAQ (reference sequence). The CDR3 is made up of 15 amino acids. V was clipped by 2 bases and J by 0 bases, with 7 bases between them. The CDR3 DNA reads TGTGCCAGCAGCTTATGGCAGCCAACTAATGAAAAACTGTTTTTT. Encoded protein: CASSLWQPTNEKLFF. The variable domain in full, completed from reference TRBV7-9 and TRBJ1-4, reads DTGVSQNPRHKITKRGQNVTFRCDPISEHNRLYWYRQTLGQGPEFLTYFQNEAQLEKSRLLSDRFSAERPKGSFSTLEIQRTEQGDSAMYLCASSLWQPTNEKLFFGSGTQLSVL.

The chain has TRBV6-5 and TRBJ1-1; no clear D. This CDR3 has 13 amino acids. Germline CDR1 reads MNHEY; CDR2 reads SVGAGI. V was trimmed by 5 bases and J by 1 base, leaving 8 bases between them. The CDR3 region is CASSKHPNTEAFF. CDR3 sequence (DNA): TGTGCCAGCAGTAAACACCCGAACACTGAAGCTTTCTTT.

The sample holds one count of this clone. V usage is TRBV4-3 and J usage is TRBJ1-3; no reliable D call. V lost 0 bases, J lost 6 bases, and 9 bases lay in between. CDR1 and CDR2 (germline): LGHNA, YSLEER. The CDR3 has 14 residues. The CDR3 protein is CASSQDGQANTIYF. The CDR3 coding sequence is TGCGCCAGCAGCCAAGATGGGCAGGCAAACACCATATATTTT.

CDR3 residues: CASSLGQIANYGYTF. DNA of the CDR3: TGTGCCAGCAGCCTCGGACAGATTGCTAACTATGGCTACACCTTC. J is TRBJ1-2 and V is TRBV7-9; D perhaps matches TRBD1 (6 bases). CDR3 length: 15 amino acids. Germline lookup yields CDR1 SEHNR and CDR2 FQNEAQ (reference sequence). Trimming pared 5 bases from V and 0 bases from J, leaving 13 bases between.

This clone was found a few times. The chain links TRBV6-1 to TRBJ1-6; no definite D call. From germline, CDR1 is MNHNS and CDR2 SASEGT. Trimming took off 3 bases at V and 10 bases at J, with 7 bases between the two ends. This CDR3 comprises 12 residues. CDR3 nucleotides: TGTGCCAGCAGTGAGCCAGGCTCACCCCTCCACTTT. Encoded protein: CASSEPGSPLHF.

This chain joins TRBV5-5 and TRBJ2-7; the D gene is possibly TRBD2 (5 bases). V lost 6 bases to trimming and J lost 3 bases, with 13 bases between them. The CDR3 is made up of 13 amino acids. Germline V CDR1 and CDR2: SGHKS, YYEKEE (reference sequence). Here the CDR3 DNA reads TGTGCCAGCACCGACGCGGGTGTCTACGAGCAGTACTTC. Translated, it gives CASTDAGVYEQYF.

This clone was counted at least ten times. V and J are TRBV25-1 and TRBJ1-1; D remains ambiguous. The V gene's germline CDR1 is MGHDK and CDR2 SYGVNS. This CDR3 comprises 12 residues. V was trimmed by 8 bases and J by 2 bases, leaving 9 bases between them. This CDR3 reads CASQKANTEAFF. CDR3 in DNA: TGTGCCAGCCAAAAGGCCAACACTGAAGCTTTCTTT.

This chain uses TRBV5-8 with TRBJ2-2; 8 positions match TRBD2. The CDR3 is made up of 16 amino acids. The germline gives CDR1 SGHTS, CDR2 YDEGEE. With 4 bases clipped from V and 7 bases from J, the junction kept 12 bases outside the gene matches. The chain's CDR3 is CASSARRGGGDGELFF. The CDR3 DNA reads TGTGCCAGCAGCGCCCGCCGGGGGGGCGGCGACGGGGAGCTGTTTTTT.

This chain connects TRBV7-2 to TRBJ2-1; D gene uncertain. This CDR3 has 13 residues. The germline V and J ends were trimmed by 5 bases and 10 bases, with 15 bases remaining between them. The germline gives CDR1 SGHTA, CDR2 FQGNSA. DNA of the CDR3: TGTGCCAGCAGCCCTGATCCCATAGGAGAGCAGTTCTTC. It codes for CASSPDPIGEQFF.

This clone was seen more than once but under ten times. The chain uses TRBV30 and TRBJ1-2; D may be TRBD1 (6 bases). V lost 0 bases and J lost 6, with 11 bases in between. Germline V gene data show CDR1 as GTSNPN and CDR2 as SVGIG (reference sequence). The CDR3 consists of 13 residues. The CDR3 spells CAWSVRGIDGYTF. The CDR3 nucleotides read TGTGCCTGGAGTGTAAGGGGGATTGATGGCTACACCTTC.

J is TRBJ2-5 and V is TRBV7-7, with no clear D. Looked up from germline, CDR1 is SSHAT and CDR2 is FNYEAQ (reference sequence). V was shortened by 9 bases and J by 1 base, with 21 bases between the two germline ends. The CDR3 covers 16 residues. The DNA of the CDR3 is TGTGCCAGTTCCCCCGGTCGTGCAGCGAGCCAAGAGACCCAGTACTTC. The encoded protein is CASSPGRAASQETQYF.

CDR3 sequence (DNA): TGTGCCAGCAGCCAAGATTCCCGAACCTATGGCTACACCTTC. Amino acids: CASSQDSRTYGYTF. The V call is TRBV3-1 (or the pseudogene TRBV3-2), the J call TRBJ1-2; D is undetermined. Trimming took off 0 bases at V and 4 bases at J, with 9 bases between the two ends. CDR3 length: 14 amino acids. CDR1 LGHDT and CDR2 YNNKEL come from the germline V gene (reference sequence).

The CDR3 sequence: CASRHLYEDTEAFF. The CDR3 nucleotides read TGTGCCAGCAGACACTTGTATGAGGACACTGAAGCTTTCTTT. The genes are TRBV5-4 and TRBJ1-1, with D hard to call. Germline V gene data show CDR1 as SGHNT and CDR2 as YYREEE (reference sequence). This CDR3 is 14 amino acids long. The V and J ends lost 5 bases and 3 bases respectively, with 14 bases between them.

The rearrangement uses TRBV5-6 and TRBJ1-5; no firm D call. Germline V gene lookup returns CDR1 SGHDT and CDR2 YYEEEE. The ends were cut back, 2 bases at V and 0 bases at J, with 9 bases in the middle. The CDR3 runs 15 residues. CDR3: CASSFLTVSNQPQHF. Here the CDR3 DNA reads TGTGCCAGCAGCTTTCTAACTGTTAGCAATCAGCCCCAGCATTTT.

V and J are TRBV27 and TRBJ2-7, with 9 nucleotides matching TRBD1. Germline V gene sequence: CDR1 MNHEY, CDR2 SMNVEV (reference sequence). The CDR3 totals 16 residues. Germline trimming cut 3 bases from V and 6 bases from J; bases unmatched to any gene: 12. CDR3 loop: CASSFATGTGKSEQYF. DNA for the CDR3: TGTGCCAGCAGTTTTGCAACCGGGACAGGGAAATCCGAGCAGTACTTC.

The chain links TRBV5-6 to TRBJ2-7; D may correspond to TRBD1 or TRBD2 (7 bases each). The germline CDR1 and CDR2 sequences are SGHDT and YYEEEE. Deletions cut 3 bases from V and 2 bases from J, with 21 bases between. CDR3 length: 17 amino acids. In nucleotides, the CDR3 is TGTGCCAGCAGCTCCGACCTTGACAGGGAGGGACCCTACGAGCAGTACTTC. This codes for CASSSDLDREGPYEQYF.

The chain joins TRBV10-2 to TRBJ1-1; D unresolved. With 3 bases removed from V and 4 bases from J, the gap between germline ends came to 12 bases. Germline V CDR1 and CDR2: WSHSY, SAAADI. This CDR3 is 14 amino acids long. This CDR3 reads CASSDTRRATEAFF. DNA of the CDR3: TGCGCCAGCAGTGACACGAGGAGGGCCACTGAAGCTTTCTTT.

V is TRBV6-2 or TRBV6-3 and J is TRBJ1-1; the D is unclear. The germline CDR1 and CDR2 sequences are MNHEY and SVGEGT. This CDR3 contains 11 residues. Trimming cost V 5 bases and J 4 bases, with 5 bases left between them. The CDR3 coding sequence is TGTGCCAGCAGTCTCGGCACTGAAGCTTTCTTT. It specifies CASSLGTEAFF.